This T cell receptor beta chain derives from a study of T cell responses to AZD1222 COVID-19 vaccine. The CDR3 has 14 residues. Trimming removed 3 bases from V and 7 bases from J, with 12 bases in between. Germline values: CDR1 LNHDA, CDR2 SQIVND (reference sequence). On this clone: Its specificity is not known.

The method was immunoSEQ multiplex PCR; TCRdb's version includes in-frame clones alone and lacks a portion of them. The sample yields some 60,000 clones, 60% to 85% seen once. Study observations and caveats: Females outnumbered males among donors, who were mostly white British; clonal diversity was possibly underestimated. Two AZD1222 administrations were followed by greater Spike-specific TCR breadth and depth.

This chain links TRBV19 with TRBJ1-4; no definite D call. The receptor was derived from an adult who received the AZD1222 COVID-19 vaccine. The sequenced sample was peripheral blood, obtained 28 days after the second AZD1222 dose. The CDR3 DNA is TGTGCCAGTAGTATCACGGCGGCGACTGAAAAACTGTTTTTT. Residues: CASSITAATEKLFF.